This TCR beta chain derives from a study of regulatory dendritic cells for organ transplantation. This CDR3 region has 17 residues. Trimming cost V 2 bases and J 4 bases; bases outside gene matches: 5. The germline V gene encodes CDR1 LGHNA and CDR2 YNFKEQ. Assay used: immunoSEQ multiplex PCR; TCRdb lists only in-frame clones, some missing. The profile covers 6,000 to 8,500 clones, with 65% to 70% appearing a single time and less than 4% taken by the ten largest. Turning to this clone: Its antigen is still unknown.

Sorted T cells were CFSE-labeled and cultured roughly five days with allogeneic regulatory or mature dendritic cells at 1:10. The sequence came from a human donor in good health. V usage is TRBV4-2 and J usage is TRBJ2-3, with TRBD2 identical over 14 bases. Sequencing input: memory CD4+ T cells from blood cultured with dendritic cells. Sample subset: CD45RO+ memory T cells. In DNA, the CDR3 is TGTGCCAGCAGCCAAAAGACTAGCGGGGGGGCTTCAGATACGCAGTATTTT. Translating gives CASSQKTSGGASDTQYF.